This TCR beta chain was obtained from a study of cytomegalovirus exposure and HLA in healthy donors. Nominally healthy donors provided the samples, though records likely missed some immune exposures. V shed 0 bases and J shed 3 bases, with 9 bases lying between them. Germline CDR1 and CDR2: SGHRS and YFSETQ. This CDR3 region has 15 residues. In regard to this clone: As yet, its antigen is unknown.

The study, taken as a whole, reports: Within a later analysis, the majority of CMV-associated TCR beta chains appeared HLA-restricted. Highly shared variants forming one cluster were likely a sequencing artifact.

This PCR relied on a set of 60 Vbeta primers and 13 Jbeta primers. Generated by immunoSEQ multiplex PCR, the TCRdb table keeps only in-frame clones and is missing some. Recorded here are 90,000 to 150,000 clones; the top ten clones represent 3% to 4.5%. The clonotype originates from a man between 18 and 35 years old in good health and CMV-seronegative. The chain recombines TRBV5-1 with TRBJ1-4; weak D call: TRBD1 (6 bases). Material: PBMCs. The CDR3 DNA is TGCGCCAGCAGCTTGGACTACAGGGCTAATGAAAAACTGTTTTTT. It encodes CASSLDYRANEKLFF.